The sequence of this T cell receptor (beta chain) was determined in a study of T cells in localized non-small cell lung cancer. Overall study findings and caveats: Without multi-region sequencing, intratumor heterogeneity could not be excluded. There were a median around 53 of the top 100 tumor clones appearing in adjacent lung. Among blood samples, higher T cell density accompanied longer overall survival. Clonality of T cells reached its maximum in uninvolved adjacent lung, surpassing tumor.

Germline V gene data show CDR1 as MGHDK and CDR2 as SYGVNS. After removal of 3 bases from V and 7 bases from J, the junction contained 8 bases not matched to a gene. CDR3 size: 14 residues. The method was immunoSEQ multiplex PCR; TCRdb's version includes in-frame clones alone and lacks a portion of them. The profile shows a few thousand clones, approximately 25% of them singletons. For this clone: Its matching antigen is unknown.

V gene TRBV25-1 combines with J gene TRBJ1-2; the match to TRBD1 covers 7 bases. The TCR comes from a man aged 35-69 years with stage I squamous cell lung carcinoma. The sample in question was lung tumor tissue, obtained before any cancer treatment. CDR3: CASSDTGAASGYTF. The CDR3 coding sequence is TGTGCCAGCAGTGATACAGGGGCCGCCAGTGGCTACACCTTC.